This T cell receptor (beta chain) was found in a study of cytomegalovirus exposure and HLA in healthy donors. The study, taken as a whole, reports: A list of about 180 TCR beta chains associated with cytomegalovirus was given. Usually a TCR sequence was rare, but some public TCRs were found in many donors. A few chains tied to CMV proved CMV antigen-specific in vitro.

The donors were members of the validation cohort comprising over a hundred subjects, separate from the approximately 630-subject first cohort. The protocol was immunoSEQ multiplex PCR, while the TCRdb copy is restricted to in-frame clones and leaves out a portion. The sample lists about 54,000 clones; approximately 90% were seen once. With regard to this clone: Its matching antigen is unknown.

With 0 bases removed from V and 0 bases from J, the gap between germline ends came to 13 bases. The CDR3 loop spans 17 amino acids. Germline CDR1 SGHAT, CDR2 FQNNGV. Sequenced input: PBMCs. The chain combines TRBV11-2 with TRBJ2-3; no clear D gene. This TCR was recovered from a woman aged 18-35 years in good health and CMV-seropositive. In DNA, the CDR3 is TGTGCCAGCAGCTTAGATCTCGGTCGCCGAAGCACAGATACGCAGTATTTT. Its translation: CASSLDLGRRSTDTQYF.